This T cell receptor beta chain was profiled in a study of regulatory T cells in long-lasting Graves disease. CDR3-region Arm-PCR and iRepertoire HTBI primers produced the TCR beta libraries. Each CDR3 protein gets one entry after TCRdb re-called the multiplex PCR reads with MiXCR. The profile shows roughly 520,000 distinct CDR3 sequences, about 11% of them singletons. This clonotype appeared many times. Documented time point: newly diagnosed GD, antithyroid drugs for less than 3 months. Extracted PBMC RNA gave rise to the TCR library. The same sample was also used in a study of T cells in Graves' hyperthyroidism and ophthalmopathy. From that study: Patients were excluded because of uncontrolled infection, other autoimmune disease, pregnancy or lactation. Most thyroid-expanded clonotypes above 0.001 were also found in blood.

This TCR was recovered from a woman aged 25 to 39 with Graves disease. The sample consisted of peripheral blood mononuclear cells (PBMCs), taken at new diagnosis, from a patient treated with antithyroid drugs.

The CDR3 region is CARTDPGSYGYTF. CDR3 DNA sequence: TGTGCCAGGACGGACCCGGGATCCTATGGCTACACCTTC. The J gene is TRBJ1-2, the V gene TRBV2, with D unclear. The CDR3 contains 13 residues. The V end lost 9 bases, the J end lost 4 bases, and 15 bases lay between the germline ends. Germline CDR1 is SNHLY and CDR2 is FYNNEI. Supplemented by reference TRBV2 and TRBJ1-2, the full variable domain reads EPEVTQTPSHQVTQMGQEVILRCVPISNHLYFYWYRQILGQKVEFLVSFYNNEISEKSEIFDDQFSVERPDGSNFTLKIRSTKLEDSAMYFCARTDPGSYGYTFGSGTRLTVV.